This T cell receptor (beta chain) emerged from a study of blood T cell repertoires in COVID-19. Study context: Samples came from the United States, Italy and Spain, spanning acute and convalescent COVID-19. PBMCs, B-cell-depleted T cells, or T cells provided the cDNA or gDNA that made up the material.

Original data processing: Reference gene primer amplification gave estimated nucleated cell counts. The assay was immunoSEQ multiplex PCR, and TCRdb's table has in-frame clones only and misses some. Clone size and the V and J calls come from that table; the DNA yielded D and trimming. The table lists 190,000 or so clones, roughly 92% of them singletons. Concerning this clone: Different DNA sequences within this sample yield the same CDR3.

This clonotype was sampled from a man aged 30 to 45 with COVID-19, enrolled during active disease. The sequenced material came from peripheral blood.

The CDR3 bases are TGTGCCAGCAGTTACTCGGCCGGGGGCCAAGAGACCCAGTACTTC. This translates into CASSYSAGGQETQYF. The genes are TRBV6-5 and TRBJ2-5, with TRBD2 as a possible D gene (6 bases). CDR3 size: 15 residues. The germline CDR1 and CDR2 sequences are MNHEY and SVGAGI. V shed 0 bases and J shed 1 base, with 9 bases lying between them.